This T cell receptor (beta chain) emerged from a study of OX40 agonist ivuxolimab in advanced cancers. Sequencing was performed with immunoSEQ multiplex PCR; in TCRdb, only in-frame clones are kept and a portion is missing. This sample has 10,000 or so clones; 65% to 85% occur once, and the top ten carry roughly 15%. This CDR3 region has 14 residues. Germline values: CDR1 SGDLS, CDR2 YYNGEE. V shed 4 bases and J shed 2 bases, with 12 bases lying between them. This sequence was found in an adult with an advanced solid tumor such as melanoma, head and neck, liver or kidney cancer. The V call is TRBV9, the J call TRBJ1-1; D not certain. Sequencing used CD4+ or CD8+ T cells sorted from blood, obtained in a trial of the OX40 agonist ivuxolimab. CDR3 in DNA: TGTGCCAGCAGCCCCGACGACATTAACACTGAAGCTTTCTTT. The encoded protein is CASSPDDINTEAFF.